Listed here is a single T cell receptor (beta chain). Its antigen remains unidentified. The record has no base qualities; no much larger clone is one base away. The CDR3 runs 14 amino acids, cysteine and phenylalanine included. The read is trimmed to its CDR3 DNA, 42 bases read in frame from base 1. CDR1 and CDR2 (SGHTA, FQGNSA) derive from the germline V gene. V was cut back by 6 bases and J by 3 bases, leaving a gap of 14 bases between them. These data are taken from a study of CD8+CD57+ T cells in acquired aplastic anemia (dated by TCRdb to 2016 to 2019). Concerning the study at large: A mean of approximately 3 ug of DNA, ranging from roughly 0.18 to 30 ug, was extracted from sorted CD4+ and CD8+ cells. An average of approximately 10 million reads for CD4+ cells and 11 million or so reads for CD8+ cells was obtained from healthy donor samples.

In the study, sorted CD4+ and CD8+ blood T cells from patients with severe aplastic anemia and from healthy subjects underwent deep sequencing of TCR repertoires. Ficoll-Paque density gradient centrifugation was used to isolate peripheral blood mononuclear cells. Before DNA extraction, CD4+ and CD8+ T cells were sorted with FACS or magnetic beads. Broader findings and caveats from the paper: Twenty-nine CD8+ CDR3 sequences were shared between patients and controls but appeared highly expressed in patients and within their immunodominant clones. CD8+ Simpson's diversity did not differ significantly between patients and healthy controls (P=0.060).

TCR beta VDJ combination and CDR3 sequence profiling used genomic DNA as the template. An Illumina HiSeq 2000 was the platform used for TCR repertoire sequencing. In the original analysis: TRBV/TRBJ rearrangement plots, CDR3 size and DJ length profiles, and Simpson's diversity index were used to evaluate the repertoires. The most abundant DNA sequence in the deep sequencing data was defined as the immunodominant clone. CDR3 amino acid sequences were checked for sharing between subjects and were compared against published repertoires and the VDJdb database. TCRdb trimmed the raw reads at Q25, called clones with MiXCR and kept productive beta chains. Every entry covers one CDR3 protein and lists the most common genes and DNA from its rows. None of the V and J calls come from the authors' own analysis; TCRdb made them. This sample holds some 190,000 distinct CDR3 sequences; about half were observed only once. The ten top clones hold 15% to 20% of the sample.

Sample: sorted CD4+, CD8+, or CD8+CD57+ T cells (not recorded which) from PBMCs. The sequence joins TRBV7-2 to TRBJ1-2; the D gene is possibly TRBD1, with 5 bases matching. The receptor's source is a human donor in good health, serving as a control. CDR3 region: CASSFAGDYYGYTF. The sequenced DNA: TGTGCCAGCAGTTTCGCGGGGGATTACTATGGCTACACCTTC.